The rows below give T cell receptor beta chains drawn from one sample of a study of long-term antiretroviral therapy in people with HIV. Produced via immunoSEQ multiplex PCR; TCRdb's table is partial and in-frame only. The table records 30,000 to 35,000 clones, roughly 79% of them present only once. The sequenced sample was unsorted PBMCs, obtained 3 years after starting antiretroviral therapy. These receptors all come from a man in his fifties or sixties with HIV. The CDR3 runs from the conserved cysteine through the conserved F or W. The order of the fields is V gene, D gene, clone size, J gene, CDR3 protein, CDR3 DNA. D genes are given only for firm matches. The listing skips clone size in some rows; elsewhere it reads once, few, many or a size class.

TRBV7-9,-,-,TRBJ2-6,CASSVMGSVSGANVLTF,TGTGCCAGCAGCGTCATGGGCTCTGTGTCTGGGGCCAACGTCCTGACTTTC
TRBV4-2,-,-,TRBJ1-1,CASSPDQRGTEAFF,TGTGCCAGCAGCCCTGACCAGAGGGGCACTGAAGCTTTCTTT
TRBV4-1,TRBD2,-,TRBJ2-2,CASSQVGRGGFTGELFF,TGCGCCAGCAGCCAAGTAGGACGGGGGGGCTTCACCGGGGAGCTGTTTTTT
TRBV6-1,TRBD2,few,TRBJ2-7,CASTQAGGWYEQYF,TGTGCCAGCACCCAAGCGGGAGGTTGGTACGAGCAGTACTTC
TRBV6-1,-,-,TRBJ2-6,CASSEDWANVLTF,TGTGCCAGCAGTGAAGATTGGGCCAACGTCCTGACTTTC
TRBV6-5,-,-,TRBJ1-2,CASSSGGVSNYGYTF,TGTGCCAGCAGTTCAGGAGGGGTGTCTAACTATGGCTACACCTTC
TRBV5-4,-,-,TRBJ1-2,CASNDPRVGYGYTF,TGTGCCAGTAACGACCCAAGGGTCGGGTATGGCTACACCTTC
TRBV9,TRBD1,-,TRBJ1-1,CASSSSLTGGTEAFF,TGTGCCAGCAGCTCTTCCCTCACAGGGGGCACTGAAGCTTTCTTT
TRBV5-1,-,-,TRBJ2-1,CASSLGGIYNEQFF,TGCGCCAGCAGCTTGGGGGGCATTTACAATGAGCAGTTCTTC
TRBV7-2,TRBD1,few,TRBJ1-5,CASSLGQGLGQPQHF,TGTGCCAGCAGCTTGGGACAGGGTTTGGGACAGCCCCAGCATTTT
TRBV9,TRBD1,-,TRBJ2-5,CASSVATGQETQYF,TGTGCCAGCAGCGTAGCGACAGGGCAAGAGACCCAGTACTTC
TRBV6-5,-,-,TRBJ2-4,CASRGGGAAKNIQYF,TGTGCCAGCAGGGGGGGCGGGGCAGCCAAAAACATTCAGTACTTC
TRBV5-1,TRBD1,-,TRBJ2-7,CASRYDRGPYEQYF,TGCGCCAGCAGATACGACAGGGGGCCATACGAGCAGTACTTC
TRBV4-3,TRBD2,-,TRBJ2-3,CASSQDKIAGATDTQYF,TGCGCCAGCAGCCAAGATAAAATAGCGGGGGCTACAGATACGCAGTATTTT
TRBV4-1,TRBD2,-,TRBJ2-3,CASSQEPASGDTDTQYF,TGCGCCAGCAGCCAAGAACCCGCTAGCGGGGACACAGATACGCAGTATTTT
TRBV4-3,-,-,TRBJ1-4,CASSQEIVPPNEKLFF,TGCGCCAGCAGCCAAGAAATAGTCCCGCCTAATGAAAAACTGTTTTTT